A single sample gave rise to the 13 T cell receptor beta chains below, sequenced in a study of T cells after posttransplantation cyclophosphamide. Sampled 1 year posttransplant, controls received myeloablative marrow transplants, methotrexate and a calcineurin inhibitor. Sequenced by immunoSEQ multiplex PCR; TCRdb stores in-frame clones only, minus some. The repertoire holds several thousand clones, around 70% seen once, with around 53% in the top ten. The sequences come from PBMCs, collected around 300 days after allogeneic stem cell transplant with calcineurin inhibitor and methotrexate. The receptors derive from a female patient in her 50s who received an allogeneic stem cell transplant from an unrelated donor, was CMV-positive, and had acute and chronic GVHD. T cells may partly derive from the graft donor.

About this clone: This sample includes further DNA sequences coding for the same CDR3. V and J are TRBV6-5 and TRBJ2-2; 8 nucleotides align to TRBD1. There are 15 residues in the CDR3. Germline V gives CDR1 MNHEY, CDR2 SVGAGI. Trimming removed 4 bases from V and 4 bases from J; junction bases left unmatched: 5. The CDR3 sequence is CASSWGQDSTGELFF. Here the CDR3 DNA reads TGTGCCAGCAGTTGGGGACAGGATAGCACCGGGGAGCTGTTTTTT.

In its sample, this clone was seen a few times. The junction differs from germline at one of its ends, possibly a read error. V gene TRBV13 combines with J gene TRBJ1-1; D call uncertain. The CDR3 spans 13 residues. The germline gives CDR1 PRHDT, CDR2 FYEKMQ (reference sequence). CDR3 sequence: CASSVGQDTEAFF. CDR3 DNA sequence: TGTGCCAGCAGCGTAGGGCAGGACACTGAAGCTTTCTTT.

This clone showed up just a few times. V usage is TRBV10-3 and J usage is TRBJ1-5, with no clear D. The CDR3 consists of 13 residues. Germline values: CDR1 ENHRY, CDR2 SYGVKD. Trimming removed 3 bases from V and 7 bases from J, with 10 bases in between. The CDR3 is CAISEQLFQPQHF. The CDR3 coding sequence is TGTGCCATCAGTGAACAATTATTCCAGCCCCAGCATTTT.

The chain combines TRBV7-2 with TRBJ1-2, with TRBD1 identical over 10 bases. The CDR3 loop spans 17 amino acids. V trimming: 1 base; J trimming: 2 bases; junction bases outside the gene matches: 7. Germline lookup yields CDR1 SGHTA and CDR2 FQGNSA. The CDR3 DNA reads TGTGCCAGCAGCTTAGGGGAACCGGGACAGGGGAACTATGGCTACACCTTC. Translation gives CASSLGEPGQGNYGYTF.

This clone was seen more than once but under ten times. The CDR3 is CASSTGTGLSGGYTF. The CDR3 region has the DNA TGTGCCAGCAGCACTGGGACAGGGTTGTCCGGAGGCTACACCTTC. The rearrangement links TRBV7-2 to TRBJ1-2, with 9 bases that match TRBD1. Germline V CDR1 and CDR2: SGHTA, FQGNSA. The V gene end was trimmed by 5 bases and the J gene end by 8 bases; junction bases not matched to a gene: 12. The CDR3 consists of 15 residues.

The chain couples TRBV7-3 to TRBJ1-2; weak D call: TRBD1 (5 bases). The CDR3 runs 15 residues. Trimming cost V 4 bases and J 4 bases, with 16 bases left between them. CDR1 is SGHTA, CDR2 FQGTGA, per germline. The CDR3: CASSSNRKGTYGYTF. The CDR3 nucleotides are TGTGCCAGCAGCTCAAACAGGAAGGGAACCTATGGCTACACCTTC. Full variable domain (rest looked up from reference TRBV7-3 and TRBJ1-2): GAGVSQTPSNKVTEKGKYVELRCDPISGHTALYWYRQSLGQGPEFLIYFQGTGAADDSGLPNDRFFAVRPEGSVSTLKIQRTERGDSAVYLCASSSNRKGTYGYTFGSGTRLTVV.

The CDR3 spells CASSPWTGTVEAFF. CDR3 nucleotides: TGTGCCAGCAGCCCCTGGACGGGAACAGTTGAAGCTTTCTTT. This chain joins TRBV9 and TRBJ1-1, with D unclear. Trimming stripped 4 bases from V and 7 bases from J, with 17 bases between. CDR1 is SGDLS and CDR2 is YYNGEE in the germline V gene. CDR3 length equals 14 residues.

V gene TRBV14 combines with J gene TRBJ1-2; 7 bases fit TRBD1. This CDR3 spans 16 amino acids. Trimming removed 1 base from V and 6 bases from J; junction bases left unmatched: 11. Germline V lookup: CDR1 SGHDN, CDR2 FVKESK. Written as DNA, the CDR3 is TGTGCCAGCAGCCAAGTAGGAGGGGGCCGCGTGGATGGCTACACCTTC. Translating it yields CASSQVGGGRVDGYTF.

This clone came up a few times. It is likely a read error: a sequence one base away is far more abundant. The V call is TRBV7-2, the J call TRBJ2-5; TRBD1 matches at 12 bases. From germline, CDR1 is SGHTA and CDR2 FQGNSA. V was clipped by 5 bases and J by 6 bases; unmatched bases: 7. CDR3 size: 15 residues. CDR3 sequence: CASSPRDRGQKTQYF. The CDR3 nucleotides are TGTGCCAGCAGCCCCCGGGACAGGGGGCAGAAGACCCAGTACTTC.

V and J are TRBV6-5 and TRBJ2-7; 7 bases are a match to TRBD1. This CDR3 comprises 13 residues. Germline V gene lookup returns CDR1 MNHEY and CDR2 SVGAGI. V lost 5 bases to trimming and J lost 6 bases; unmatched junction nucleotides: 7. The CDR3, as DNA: TGTGCCAGCAGTCGACAGGGACGCGGCGAGCAGTACTTC. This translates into CASSRQGRGEQYF.

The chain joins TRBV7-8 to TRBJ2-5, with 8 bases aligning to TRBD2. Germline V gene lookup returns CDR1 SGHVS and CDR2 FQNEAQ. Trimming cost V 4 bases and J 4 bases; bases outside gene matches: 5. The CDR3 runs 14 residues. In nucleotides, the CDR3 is TGTGCCAGCAGCTCACTGGGACTAGGAGAGACCCAGTACTTC. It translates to CASSSLGLGETQYF.

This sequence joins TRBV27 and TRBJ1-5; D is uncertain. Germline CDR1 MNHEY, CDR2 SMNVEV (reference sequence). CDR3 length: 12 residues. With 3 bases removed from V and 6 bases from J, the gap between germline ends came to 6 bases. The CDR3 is CASSFNGQPQHF. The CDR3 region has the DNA TGTGCCAGCAGTTTCAACGGTCAGCCCCAGCATTTT.

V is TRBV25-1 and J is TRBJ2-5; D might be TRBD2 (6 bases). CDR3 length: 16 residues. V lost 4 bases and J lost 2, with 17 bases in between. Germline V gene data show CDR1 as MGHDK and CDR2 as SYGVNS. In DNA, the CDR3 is TGTGCCAGCAGTGGCCGGGAGCTAGCTTTTCAAGAGACCCAGTACTTC. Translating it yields CASSGRELAFQETQYF.